This is a list of T cell receptor beta chains from one sample in a study of blood T cell repertoires in COVID-19. Sequencing was performed with immunoSEQ multiplex PCR; in TCRdb, only in-frame clones are kept and a portion is missing. Found here are about 280,000 clones, roughly 89% of them singletons; the top ten hold about 4.6%. Specimen: peripheral blood. These receptor sequences come from a man aged 40-50 years with acute or convalescent COVID-19. Both conserved end residues are part of each CDR3. A D gene is named only where the DNA matches it firmly. Clone size is shown for a subset of rows, as once, few, many or a class of expanded clone.

v_gene	abundance	j_gene	d_gene	CDR3nt	CDR3aa
TRBV7-2	.	TRBJ1-2	TRBD1	TGTGCCAGCAGCTTCCGGACAGGGGGCTACGATGGCTACACCTTC	CASSFRTGGYDGYTF
TRBV6-1	.	TRBJ2-2	TRBD1	TGTGCCAGCAGTGAAGTGGGTGGGACAGTAACCGGGGAGCTGTTTTTT	CASSEVGGTVTGELFF
TRBV6-5	once	TRBJ2-3	TRBD1	TGTGCCAGCAGCGCCGGGACAGGGCTCACAGATACGCAGTATTTT	CASSAGTGLTDTQYF
TRBV5-1	.	TRBJ2-7	TRBD1	TGCGCCAGCAGCTTGGGACCGACAGGGACATCCTACGAGCAGTACTTC	CASSLGPTGTSYEQYF
TRBV6-2/TRBV6-3	.	TRBJ2-1	TRBD2	TGTGCCAGCAGTTCCCCCATACTAGCGGGGGCCGACAATGAGCAGTTCTTC	CASSSPILAGADNEQFF
TRBV11-2	once	TRBJ2-1	TRBD1	TGTGCCAGCAGCCTAGTGGACAGGGGCCGTAGTGAGCAGTTCTTC	CASSLVDRGRSEQFF
TRBV5-1	.	TRBJ1-3	.	TGCGCCAGCAGCACCTCGGCATGGGGGGCTGGAAACACCATATATTTT	CASSTSAWGAGNTIYF
TRBV7-9	once	TRBJ1-2	TRBD1	TGTGCCAGCAGCCGAGGGGACAGGGCCTATGGCTACACCTTC	CASSRGDRAYGYTF
TRBV5-6	.	TRBJ2-7	TRBD1	TGTGCCAGCAGCCTTAGAACGGGACAGGGGTTTTCCTACGAGCAGTACTTC	CASSLRTGQGFSYEQYF
TRBV7-9	once	TRBJ2-7	.	TGTGCCAGCAGCCTTACAGGGACCTACGAGCAGTACTTC	CASSLTGTYEQYF
TRBV30	.	TRBJ1-4	.	TGTGCCTGGAGTGTGTTTGGGACTGGGACAACTAATGAAAAACTGTTTTTT	CAWSVFGTGTTNEKLFF
TRBV9	.	TRBJ2-2	.	TGTGCCAGCAGCGACGGTTACCAGTCGGGCGGGGAGCTGTTTTTT	CASSDGYQSGGELFF
TRBV4-2	.	TRBJ1-1	.	TGTGCCAGCAGCCCAGCGAATTTGAACACTGAAGCTTTCTTT	CASSPANLNTEAFF
TRBV12-5	.	TRBJ1-1	TRBD1	TGTGCTAGTGGTTTGGGGACAGGTTGGAACACTGAAGCTTTCTTT	CASGLGTGWNTEAFF
TRBV27	.	TRBJ1-2	.	TGTGCCAGCAGTTTATGGGGGGGCGTTGGCTACACCTTC	CASSLWGGVGYTF
TRBV3-1/TRBV3-2	.	TRBJ1-1	TRBD1	TGTGCCAGCAGCCAAAACCGGGACAGCCAGAACACTGAAGCTTTCTTT	CASSQNRDSQNTEAFF
TRBV7-8	.	TRBJ1-5	TRBD1	TGTGCCAGCAGCTTAGCCGGGACAGTTGATCAGCCCCAGCATTTT	CASSLAGTVDQPQHF
TRBV5-1	.	TRBJ2-7	TRBD1	TGCGCCAGCAGCTCGGGCCCAGGGGGTGCCTACGAGCAGTACTTC	CASSSGPGGAYEQYF
TRBV12-3/TRBV12-4	.	TRBJ1-2	.	TGTGCCAGCAGTTTTGGGGCAGTCGATGGCTACACCTTC	CASSFGAVDGYTF
TRBV5-6	.	TRBJ2-2	TRBD2	TGTGCCAGCAGCTCCGGACTAGCGGGGGCGGGCACCGGGGAGCTGTTTTTT	CASSSGLAGAGTGELFF
TRBV6-5	.	TRBJ1-2	.	TGTGCCAGCAGTTCCCAGAAAATCCGTGGCTACACCTTC	CASSSQKIRGYTF
TRBV7-8	.	TRBJ1-6	.	TGTGCCAGCAGCTTAGCGTACGGGAATTCACCCCTCCACTTT	CASSLAYGNSPLHF
TRBV7-3	.	TRBJ2-7	.	TGTGCCAGCAGCCCACAGCCTAACTCCTACGAGCAGTACTTC	CASSPQPNSYEQYF
TRBV10-2	.	TRBJ2-3	.	TGCGCCAGCAGCCTAGCGGATACGCAGTATTTT	CASSLADTQYF
TRBV5-1	.	TRBJ1-5	.	TGCGCCAGCAGCTTGGAAAGCTGGGGCCAGCCCCAGCATTTT	CASSLESWGQPQHF
TRBV10-3	.	TRBJ2-1	.	TGTGCCATCAGTGATCCCGGGGTCTACAATGAGCAGTTCTTC	CAISDPGVYNEQFF
TRBV5-1	.	TRBJ1-6	.	TGCGCCAGCATGGGGCAGGGCGACCCTAAGAATTCACCCCTCCACTTT	CASMGQGDPKNSPLHF
TRBV4-2	.	TRBJ1-4	.	TGTGCCAGCAGCCGGGGGGAGACTAATGAAAAACTGTTTTTT	CASSRGETNEKLFF
TRBV12-5	.	TRBJ2-1	TRBD1	TGTGCTAGTGGTTTGGTACAGGGGACGCCCAAGGAGTTCTTC	CASGLVQGTPKEFF
TRBV5-1	.	TRBJ2-2	.	TGCGCCAGCAGACGGGGAGGCACCGGGGAGCTGTTTTTT	CASRRGGTGELFF
TRBV24-1	once	TRBJ2-1	.	TGTGCCACCAGTGACCAGGGAGGATTAGTGAATGAGCAGTTCTTC	CATSDQGGLVNEQFF
TRBV21-1	.	TRBJ1-1	.	TGTGCCAGCAGCAAAGAGGCTGCCCCGGGAACTGAAGCTTTCTTT	CASSKEAAPGTEAFF
TRBV11-2	.	TRBJ2-7	TRBD1	TGTGCCAGCAGCTCCCGAGGGACAGAGTTCTACGAGCAGTACTTC	CASSSRGTEFYEQYF
TRBV27	.	TRBJ1-4	.	TGTGCCAGCAGGGCCACTAATGAAAAACTGTTTTTT	CASRATNEKLFF
TRBV7-9	.	TRBJ2-6	.	TGTGCCAGCAGCCGCGTCTCTGGGGCCAACGTCCTGACTTTC	CASSRVSGANVLTF